This TCR beta chain was captured by sequencing in a study of blood T cell repertoires in COVID-19. The method was immunoSEQ multiplex PCR; TCRdb's version includes in-frame clones alone and lacks a portion of them. The sample records about 160,000 clones, 80% being singletons. Germline lookup yields CDR1 SEHNR and CDR2 FQNEAQ (reference sequence). The ends were cut back, 5 bases at V and 8 bases at J, with 21 bases in the middle. This CDR3 comprises 15 residues. The sample consisted of PBMCs or T cells enriched from blood (not recorded which). This sequence originates from a man between 40 and 49 years old who had recovered from COVID-19. The rearrangement uses TRBV7-9 and TRBJ1-2; TRBD1 is a possible D gene (6 bases). CDR3 sequence reads: CASSPTLRQGPGYTF. The CDR3 nucleotides read TGTGCCAGCAGCCCAACCCTTCGGCAGGGGCCCGGCTACACCTTC. The full variable domain, in which reference TRBV7-9 and TRBJ1-2 provide the parts outside the CDR3, is DTGVSQNPRHKITKRGQNVTFRCDPISEHNRLYWYRQTLGQGPEFLTYFQNEAQLEKSRLLSDRFSAERPKGSFSTLEIQRTEQGDSAMYLCASSPTLRQGPGYTFGSGTRLTVV.